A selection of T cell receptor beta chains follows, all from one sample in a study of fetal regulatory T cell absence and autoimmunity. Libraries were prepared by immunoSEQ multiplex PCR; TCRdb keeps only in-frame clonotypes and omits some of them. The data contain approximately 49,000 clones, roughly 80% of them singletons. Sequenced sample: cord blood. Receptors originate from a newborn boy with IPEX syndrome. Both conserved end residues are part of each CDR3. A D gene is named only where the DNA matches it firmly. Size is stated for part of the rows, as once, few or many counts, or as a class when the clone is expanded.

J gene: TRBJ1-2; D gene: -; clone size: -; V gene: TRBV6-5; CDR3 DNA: TGTGCCAGCAGTTACTCGAGGGGATTTAACTATGGCTACACCTTC; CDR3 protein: CASSYSRGFNYGYTF
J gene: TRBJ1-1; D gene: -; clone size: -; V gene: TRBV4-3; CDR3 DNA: TGCGCCAGCAGCCAAGGGTTCAAGAACACTGAAGCTTTCTTT; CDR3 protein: CASSQGFKNTEAFF
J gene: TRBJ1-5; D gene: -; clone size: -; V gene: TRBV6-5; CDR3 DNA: TGTGCCAGCAGTTACACGAGGGGGGGCGATCAGCCCCAGCATTTT; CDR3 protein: CASSYTRGGDQPQHF
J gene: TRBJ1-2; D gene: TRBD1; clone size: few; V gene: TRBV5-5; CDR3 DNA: TGTGCCAGCAGTATATCCGGGACAGTGTACTATGGCTACACCTTC; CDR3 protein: CASSISGTVYYGYTF
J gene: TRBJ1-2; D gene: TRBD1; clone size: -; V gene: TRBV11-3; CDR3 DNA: TGTGCCAGCAGCTCCGAGACCGGGACAGGGGACTATGGCTACACCTTC; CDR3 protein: CASSSETGTGDYGYTF
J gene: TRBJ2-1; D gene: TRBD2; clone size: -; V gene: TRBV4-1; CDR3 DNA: TGCGCCAGCAGCCGATCGACTAGCGGGTTTTTCGATGAGCAGTTCTTC; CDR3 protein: CASSRSTSGFFDEQFF
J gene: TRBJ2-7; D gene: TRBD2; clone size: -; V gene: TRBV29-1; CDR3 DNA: TGCAGCGTTGAATGGGGGGGGTACGAGCAGTACTTC; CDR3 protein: CSVEWGGYEQYF
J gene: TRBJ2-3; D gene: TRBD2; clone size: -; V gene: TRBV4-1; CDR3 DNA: TGCGCCAGCAGCCATCCCGTAAGCGGGGGTAAAAGAGATACGCAGTATTTT; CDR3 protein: CASSHPVSGGKRDTQYF
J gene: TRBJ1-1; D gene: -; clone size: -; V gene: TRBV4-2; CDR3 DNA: TGTGCCAGCAGCCAGGGCCCTGAAGCTTTCTTT; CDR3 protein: CASSQGPEAFF
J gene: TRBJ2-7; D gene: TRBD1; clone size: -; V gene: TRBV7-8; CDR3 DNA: TGTGCCAGCAGCTACCGGGACAGGGGGGTATGGGAGCAGTACTTC; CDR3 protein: CASSYRDRGVWEQYF
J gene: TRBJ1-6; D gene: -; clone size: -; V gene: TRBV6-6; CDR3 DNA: TGTGCCAGCAGTTACAGTAATTCACCCCTCCACTTT; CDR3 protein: CASSYSNSPLHF
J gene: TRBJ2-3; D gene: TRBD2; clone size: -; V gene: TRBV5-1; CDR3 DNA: TGCGCCAGCAGCTTGGACGCGGGGGCAGATACGCAGTATTTT; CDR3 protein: CASSLDAGADTQYF
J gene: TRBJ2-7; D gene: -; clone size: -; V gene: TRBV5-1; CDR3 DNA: TGCGCCAGCAGGGTAGCGGCTCCCTACGAGCAGTACTTC; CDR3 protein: CASRVAAPYEQYF
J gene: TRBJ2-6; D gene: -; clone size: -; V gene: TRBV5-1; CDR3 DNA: TGCGCCAGCAACCCACACGGAGCCTCTGGGGCCAACGTCCTGACTTTC; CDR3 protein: CASNPHGASGANVLTF
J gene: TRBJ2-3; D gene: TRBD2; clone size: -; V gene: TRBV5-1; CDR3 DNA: TGCGCCAGCAGCCCCTCTCGGGGGGGCACAGATACGCAGTATTTT; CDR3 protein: CASSPSRGGTDTQYF
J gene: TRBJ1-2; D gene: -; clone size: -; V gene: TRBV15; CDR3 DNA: TGTGCCACCAGCAGAGATCGATCGGGCAGGGCTCATGGCTACACCTTC; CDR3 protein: CATSRDRSGRAHGYTF
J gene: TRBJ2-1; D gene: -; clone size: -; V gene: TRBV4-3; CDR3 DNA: TGCGCCAGCAGCCAACTAGGAGGAGGATACAATGAGCAGTTCTTC; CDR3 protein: CASSQLGGGYNEQFF
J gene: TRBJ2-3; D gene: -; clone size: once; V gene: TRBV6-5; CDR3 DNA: TGTGCCAGCAGCAAGTTAGGTATTTGGACAGATACGCAGTATTTT; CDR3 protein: CASSKLGIWTDTQYF
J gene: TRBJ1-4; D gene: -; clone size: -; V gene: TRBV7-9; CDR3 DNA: TGTGCCAGCAGCTCTAACACCATCAAACAGGGTAGTAGAGAAAAACTGTTTTTT; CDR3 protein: CASSSNTIKQGSREKLFF
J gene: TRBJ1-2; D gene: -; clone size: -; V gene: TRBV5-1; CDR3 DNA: TGCGCCAGCAGCCCCGGACTAAGCCCTAACTATGGCTACACCTTC; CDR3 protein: CASSPGLSPNYGYTF
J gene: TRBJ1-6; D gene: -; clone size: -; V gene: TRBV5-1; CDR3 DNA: TGCGCCAGCAGCTTGGTCGGGGGCATGGATAATTCACCCCTCCACTTT; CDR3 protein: CASSLVGGMDNSPLHF
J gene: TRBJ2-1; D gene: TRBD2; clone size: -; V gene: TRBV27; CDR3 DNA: TGTGCCAGCAGTTTATTAGCGGGGGGGTACAATGAGCAGTTCTTC; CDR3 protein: CASSLLAGGYNEQFF
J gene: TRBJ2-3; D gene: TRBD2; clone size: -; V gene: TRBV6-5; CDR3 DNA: TGTGCCAGCAGTTACAGTAGCGGGAGGTCCCAGTATTTT; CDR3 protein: CASSYSSGRSQYF
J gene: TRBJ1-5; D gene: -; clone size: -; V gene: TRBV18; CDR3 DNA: TGTGCCAGCTCACCAGGGGTCAATCAGCCCCAGCATTTT; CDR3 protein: CASSPGVNQPQHF
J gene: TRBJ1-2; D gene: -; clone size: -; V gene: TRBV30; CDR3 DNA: TGTGCCTGGAGTTTTCCCGGACAGTTCGTGGGGTATGGCTACACCTTC; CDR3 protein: CAWSFPGQFVGYGYTF